The 26 T cell receptor beta chains below were found in one sample sequenced in a study of shared clonotypes between healthy human individuals. Here immunoSEQ multiplex PCR was the method, and the copy in TCRdb shows in-frame clones only, minus some. The sample holds roughly 2.4 million clones, approximately 94% seen once. Input material: naive CD4+ T cells sorted from blood. The subset denotes: CD45RA+ positively selected. These receptors were obtained from a man between 18 and 35 years old in good health.

This rearrangement joins TRBV5-6 to TRBJ1-2; TRBD1 matches at 7 bases. Per the germline V gene, CDR1 is SGHDT and CDR2 is YYEEEE. The CDR3 length is 14 residues. The junction had 5 bases not matched to a gene; V was cut back by 4 bases and J by 2 bases. The CDR3 DNA reads TGTGCCAGCAGCCGCCCGACAGGGAACTATGGCTACACCTTC. Its protein is CASSRPTGNYGYTF.

The CDR3 here is CASSSPTGNTEAFF. The CDR3 coding sequence is TGTGCCAGCAGCTCCCCGACGGGGAACACTGAAGCTTTCTTT. The rearrangement links TRBV9 to TRBJ1-1, with D hard to call. From germline, CDR1 is SGDLS and CDR2 YYNGEE. The CDR3 is 14 residues long. The V end was cut by 4 bases, the J end by 1 base, with 11 bases between.

The J gene is TRBJ1-1, the V gene TRBV19; D not resolved. Deletions cut 3 bases from V and 4 bases from J, with 12 bases between. The CDR3 is 14 amino acids. CDR1 and CDR2 (germline): LNHDA, SQIVND (reference sequence). The CDR3 DNA follows: TGTGCCAGTAGTATCCTAGGGTCGGTCACTGAAGCTTTCTTT. As protein: CASSILGSVTEAFF.

The V call is TRBV5-1, the J call TRBJ2-7; 11 bases agree with TRBD2. V lost 6 bases to trimming and J lost 2 bases; unmatched junction nucleotides: 4. This CDR3 has 14 residues. Germline V gene sequence: CDR1 SGHRS, CDR2 YFSETQ. The CDR3 region has the DNA TGCGCCAGCAAACTAGCGGGAGTGGCCTACGAGCAGTACTTC. Residues: CASKLAGVAYEQYF.

The chain recombines TRBV5-1 with TRBJ2-7; a weak D match, TRBD1 (6 bases). Germline lookup yields CDR1 SGHRS and CDR2 YFSETQ. Deletions cut 3 bases from V and 0 bases from J, with 10 bases between. The CDR3 has 14 residues. The CDR3 DNA is TGCGCCAGCAGCTCGGAACAGGGCTCCTACGAGCAGTACTTC. Protein: CASSSEQGSYEQYF.

V usage is TRBV5-1 and J usage is TRBJ2-2; no firm D call. Per germline, CDR1 SGHRS and CDR2 YFSETQ. This CDR3 contains 15 residues. Deletions cut 0 bases from V and 4 bases from J, with 10 bases between. This CDR3 is CASSLDSSSTGELFF. As DNA, the CDR3 is TGCGCCAGCAGCTTGGACAGCTCGAGCACCGGGGAGCTGTTTTTT.

The V gene is TRBV5-4, the J gene TRBJ2-5; D uncertain. Germline values: CDR1 SGHNT, CDR2 YYREEE (reference sequence). The CDR3 is made up of 13 amino acids. The V end lost 5 bases, the J end lost 3 bases, and 11 bases lay between the germline ends. The CDR3 DNA follows: TGTGCCAGCAGTTTGACGGCAGAAGAGACCCAGTACTTC. The encoded protein is CASSLTAEETQYF.

The chain uses TRBV9 and TRBJ1-6, with TRBD1 matching 10 bases. CDR3 length: 17 residues. In germline, CDR1 is SGDLS, CDR2 YYNGEE. Trimming cost V 0 bases and J 11 bases; bases outside gene matches: 11. The CDR3 is CASSVGLTGTGETPLHF. DNA for the CDR3: TGTGCCAGCAGCGTAGGGCTGACCGGGACAGGGGAAACACCCCTCCACTTT. Supplemented by reference TRBV9 and TRBJ1-6, the full variable domain reads DSGVTQTPKHLITATGQRVTLRCSPRSGDLSVYWYQQSLDQGLQFLIQYYNGEERAKGNILERFSAQQFPDLHSELNLSSLELGDSALYFCASSVGLTGTGETPLHFGNGTRLTVT.

The chain has TRBV11-3 and TRBJ2-1; D may be TRBD2 (6 bases). This CDR3 has 16 residues. V was clipped by 0 bases and J by 3 bases, with 12 bases between them. Germline assignment: CDR1 SGHNT and CDR2 YENEEA. Here the CDR3 DNA reads TGTGCCAGCAGCTTAGAGGGTCCGGGGGTCTACAATGAGCAGTTCTTC. It yields the protein CASSLEGPGVYNEQFF.

This clone occurred once. This rearrangement joins TRBV27 to TRBJ2-1, with D possibly matching TRBD2 (5 bases). Germline lookup yields CDR1 MNHEY and CDR2 SMNVEV (reference sequence). The CDR3 has 16 residues. The germline V and J ends were trimmed by 4 bases and 0 bases, with 13 bases remaining between them. CDR3 nucleotide sequence: TGTGCCAGCAGTTCCGCCAGCGGATTCTCCTACAATGAGCAGTTCTTC. Encoded protein: CASSSASGFSYNEQFF.

The chain joins TRBV5-1 to TRBJ2-7, with 11 bases lining up with TRBD1. CDR1 and CDR2 (germline): SGHRS, YFSETQ. V shed 5 bases and J 5 bases; nucleotides not matched to a gene: 6. The CDR3 sequence is 14 residues long. The chain's CDR3 is CASSTRTGGHEQYF. The DNA for the CDR3 is TGCGCCAGCAGTACAAGGACAGGGGGCCACGAGCAGTACTTC.

V and J are TRBV28 and TRBJ2-1; D is possibly TRBD2 (7 bases). This CDR3 contains 15 residues. Trimming stripped 6 bases from V and 4 bases from J, with 16 bases between. Germline V gene data show CDR1 as MDHEN and CDR2 as SYDVKM. This chain's CDR3 is CASRVGGAGYNEQFF. CDR3 nucleotides: TGTGCCAGCAGGGTAGGGGGGGCAGGTTACAATGAGCAGTTCTTC.

Note on this clone: Other nucleotide sequences from this sample produce the same CDR3. This chain uses TRBV2 with TRBJ2-4; D possibly uses TRBD1 or TRBD2 (5 bases each). Germline CDR1 reads SNHLY; CDR2 reads FYNNEI. CDR3 length: 16 amino acids. V dropped 1 base and J dropped 1 base, with 11 bases sitting between them. CDR3 residues: CASSEGGGLAKNIQYF. In nucleotides, the CDR3 is TGTGCCAGCAGTGAAGGGGGCGGGTTGGCCAAAAACATTCAGTACTTC.

V is TRBV6-4 and J is TRBJ2-2, with D perhaps matching TRBD1 or TRBD2 (6 bases each). The V gene lost 0 bases and the J gene lost 7 bases, with 15 bases spanning the gap. CDR3 length: 16 amino acids. The germline CDR1 and CDR2 sequences are MRHNA and SNTAGT. In nucleotides, the CDR3 is TGTGCCAGCAGTGACTCCCGGGGGCAGGCCGGCGGGGAGCTGTTTTTT. Translated: CASSDSRGQAGGELFF.

The chain joins TRBV7-2 to TRBJ1-2; the D is unclear. Germline assignment: CDR1 SGHTA and CDR2 FQGNSA. The V end was cut by 2 bases, the J end by 4 bases, with 8 bases between. The CDR3 has 13 residues. The CDR3 here is CASSLRRRYGYTF. CDR3 bases: TGTGCCAGCAGCTTACGACGGCGCTATGGCTACACCTTC.

Here the CDR3 DNA reads TGCGCCAGCAGCCCGTCCGGGACAGTGAATGAAAAACTGTTTTTT. Protein product: CASSPSGTVNEKLFF. This chain joins TRBV4-3 and TRBJ1-4; 7 bases match TRBD1. The V gene's germline CDR1 is LGHNA and CDR2 YSLEER. The trim removed 4 bases at V and 5 bases at J, leaving 7 bases unmatched. The CDR3 extends over 15 amino acids.

The genes are TRBV5-6 and TRBJ2-1; the match to TRBD2 covers 13 bases. The CDR3 has 17 amino acids. The J segment lost 1 base and the V segment lost 1 base, leaving 2 bases of the junction unmatched. Germline loops: CDR1 SGHDT, CDR2 YYEEEE. CDR3 region: CASSLTSGGASYNEQFF. In DNA, the CDR3 is TGTGCCAGCAGCTTGACTAGCGGGGGGGCTTCCTACAATGAGCAGTTCTTC.

The chain carries TRBV7-9 and TRBJ1-3, with TRBD1 as a possible D gene (6 bases). Per germline, CDR1 SEHNR and CDR2 FQNEAQ (reference sequence). The CDR3 spans 18 residues. V dropped 5 bases and J dropped 0 bases, with 20 bases sitting between them. The CDR3 sequence: CASSPQGAGVISGNTIYF. DNA of the CDR3: TGTGCCAGCAGCCCCCAAGGGGCAGGGGTGATCTCTGGAAACACCATATATTTT.

CDR3 sequence reads: CASSPGQKGNSPLHF. In DNA form, the CDR3 reads TGTGCCAGCAGTCCCGGACAGAAGGGGAATTCACCCCTCCACTTT. This chain joins TRBV27 and TRBJ1-6; D perhaps matches TRBD1 (6 bases). Looked up from germline, CDR1 is MNHEY and CDR2 is SMNVEV (reference sequence). The CDR3 runs to 15 residues. Deletions cut 5 bases from V and 7 bases from J, with 15 bases between.

This clone was detected once. V gene TRBV6-1 combines with J gene TRBJ1-2; D might be TRBD1 (5 bases). The V gene lost 6 bases and the J gene lost 3 bases, with 11 bases spanning the gap. The germline gives CDR1 MNHNS, CDR2 SASEGT. This CDR3 contains 13 residues. The CDR3 DNA reads TGTGCCAGCAGAGCGGGGGTAGACTATGGCTACACCTTC. Protein sequence: CASRAGVDYGYTF.

The gene calls are TRBV11-2 and TRBJ2-7; 8 bases align to TRBD2. Germline V gives CDR1 SGHAT, CDR2 FQNNGV. The CDR3 consists of 15 residues. The V gene end was trimmed by 4 bases and the J gene end by 6 bases; junction bases not matched to a gene: 11. Written as DNA, the CDR3 is TGTGCCAGCAGCTCGTACGAAGCGGGGGCCTCCGAGCAGTACTTC. It encodes CASSSYEAGASEQYF.

The V call is TRBV9, the J call TRBJ1-5; D not resolved. Germline values: CDR1 SGDLS, CDR2 YYNGEE. V gave up 0 bases and J gave up 4 bases, with 11 bases separating them. The CDR3 loop spans 15 amino acids. CDR3 nucleotide sequence: TGTGCCAGCAGCGTAGACGACGGAAGAAATCAGCCCCAGCATTTT. This gives the protein CASSVDDGRNQPQHF.

The chain links TRBV11-2 to TRBJ2-2; D uncertain. The V and J ends lost 0 bases and 5 bases respectively, with 10 bases between them. CDR3 length: 15 amino acids. Germline V gives CDR1 SGHAT, CDR2 FQNNGV. The CDR3 region is CASSLELVYTGELFF. CDR3 DNA: TGTGCCAGCAGCTTAGAATTGGTGTATACCGGGGAGCTGTTTTTT.

Points on this clone: The sample has other DNA sequences that encode this CDR3 too. This CDR3 is CASSPGQGGQPQHF. The CDR3, as DNA: TGTGCCAGCTCACCTGGACAGGGAGGTCAGCCCCAGCATTTT. The genes are TRBV18 and TRBJ1-5; 8 positions match TRBD1. V lost 3 bases to trimming and J lost 6 bases; unmatched junction nucleotides: 4. The CDR3 totals 14 residues. CDR1 and CDR2 from the germline V gene are KGHSH and LQKENI.

The chain is built from TRBV18 and TRBJ2-3, with D possibly TRBD2 on 5 matching bases. The CDR3 covers 13 residues. CDR1 is KGHSH and CDR2 is LQKENI in the germline V gene. V dropped 6 bases and J dropped 5 bases, with 12 bases sitting between them. The CDR3 DNA is TGTGCCAGCTCCCGGACTCTTGGAGATACGCAGTATTTT. As protein: CASSRTLGDTQYF.

This chain uses TRBV11-2 with TRBJ2-1; 8 bases agree with TRBD1. Looked up from germline, CDR1 is SGHAT and CDR2 is FQNNGV. Trimming took 4 bases from V and 1 from J; bases not matched to a gene: 6. The CDR3 runs 16 residues. CDR3 in amino acids: CASSWTGQASYNEQFF. The CDR3 DNA is TGTGCCAGCAGCTGGACGGGACAGGCTTCCTACAATGAGCAGTTCTTC.